These 10 T cell receptor beta chains originate from one sample sequenced in a study of T cell changes during pregnancy in multiple sclerosis. Libraries were prepared by immunoSEQ multiplex PCR; TCRdb keeps only in-frame clonotypes and omits some of them. The table includes approximately 65,000 clones, around 93% detected once. The material was CD4+ T cells from peripheral blood mononuclear cells, obtained in the first trimester of pregnancy. The receptors originated from a female donor with multiple sclerosis, enrolled in a pregnancy study.

This chain links TRBV6-5 with TRBJ1-4; D is uncertain. CDR3 length: 11 residues. Germline assignment: CDR1 MNHEY and CDR2 SVGAGI. V gave up 6 bases and J gave up 8 bases, with 7 bases separating them. CDR3 residues: CASSPGEKLFF. As DNA, the CDR3 is TGTGCCAGCAGCCCGGGGGAAAAACTGTTTTTT.

V is TRBV7-2 and J is TRBJ1-1; no reliable D call. V was trimmed by 5 bases and J by 2 bases, leaving 9 bases between them. The CDR3 is 13 residues long. Germline V gene sequence: CDR1 SGHTA, CDR2 FQGNSA. CDR3 DNA: TGTGCCAGCAGCGCATCGAGAAACACTGAAGCTTTCTTT. Residues: CASSASRNTEAFF. Combining the CDR3 with reference TRBV7-2 and TRBJ1-1 gives the whole variable domain GAGVSQSPSNKVTEKGKDVELRCDPISGHTALYWYRQSLGQGLEFLIYFQGNSAPDKSGLPSDRFSAERTGGSVSTLTIQRTQQEDSAVYLCASSASRNTEAFFGQGTRLTVV.

The chain combines TRBV15 with TRBJ2-3; 8 bases fit TRBD2. The V gene's germline CDR1 is LNHNV and CDR2 YYDKDF (reference sequence). J lost 3 bases, V lost 1 base, and 3 bases had no gene match. CDR3 length: 15 residues. This CDR3 is CATSRAERGTDTQYF. The CDR3 nucleotides read TGTGCCACCAGCAGAGCGGAGCGGGGGACAGATACGCAGTATTTT.

In its sample, this clone was seen a few times. V gene TRBV11-1 combines with J gene TRBJ1-2; 9 nucleotides line up with TRBD1. With V trimmed by 5 bases and J by 2 bases, 3 bases remained unmatched. Germline V gene data show CDR1 as SGHAT and CDR2 as FQDESV (reference sequence). This CDR3 is built from 14 residues. The CDR3 DNA follows: TGTGCCAGCAGCCCTGGGACAGGGAACTATGGCTACACCTTC. This sequence encodes CASSPGTGNYGYTF. Full variable domain (missing parts from reference TRBV11-1 and TRBJ1-2): EAEVAQSPRYKITEKSQAVAFWCDPISGHATLYWYRQILGQGPELLVQFQDESVVDDSQLPKDRFSAERLKGVDSTLKIQPAELGDSAMYLCASSPGTGNYGYTFGSGTRLTVV.

This chain links TRBV9 with TRBJ2-7, with 9 bases identical to TRBD2. Losses at the gene ends were 0 bases for V and 7 bases for J; bases not matched to a gene: 5. CDR3 length equals 14 residues. CDR1 and CDR2 (germline): SGDLS, YYNGEE. DNA for the CDR3: TGTGCCAGCAGCGTAGGACTAGCGGCGGGGGAGCAGTACTTC. As protein: CASSVGLAAGEQYF.

This clone has just a few counts. This chain connects TRBV2 to TRBJ1-6; a weak D match, TRBD1 (6 bases). CDR1 is SNHLY and CDR2 is FYNNEI in the germline V gene. The CDR3 runs to 14 residues. V was shortened by 5 bases and J by 8 bases, with 13 bases between the two germline ends. The DNA of the CDR3 is TGTGCCAGCAGTTCGACAGGTGCACATTCACCCCTCCACTTT. Translating it yields CASSSTGAHSPLHF.

The chain has TRBV7-9 and TRBJ2-1; D is possibly TRBD2 (6 bases). The CDR3 consists of 12 residues. Germline CDR1 and CDR2: SEHNR and FQNEAQ (reference sequence). Trimming cost V 3 bases and J 11 bases, with 11 bases left between them. CDR3 region: CASSLFGGKQFF. The CDR3 coding sequence is TGTGCCAGCAGCTTGTTTGGAGGGAAGCAGTTCTTC.

This clone showed up just once. This chain links TRBV18 with TRBJ2-5; D gene ambiguous. The CDR3 runs to 17 residues. V lost 3 bases and J 2 bases, leaving 19 bases between the germline ends. Germline V CDR1 and CDR2: KGHSH, LQKENI. The CDR3 here is CASSPSETRGLQETQYF. DNA of the CDR3: TGTGCCAGCTCACCGAGTGAAACCCGCGGCCTTCAAGAGACCCAGTACTTC.

J is TRBJ1-4 and V is TRBV2; D may be TRBD1 (5 bases). V shed 1 base and J shed 7 bases, with 13 bases lying between them. Germline V gene lookup returns CDR1 SNHLY and CDR2 FYNNEI. The CDR3 length is 15 residues. In DNA form, the CDR3 reads TGTGCCAGCAGTGAAGACGACAGTAGGAGTGAAAAACTGTTTTTT. Its translation is CASSEDDSRSEKLFF. The full variable domain, with the rest looked up from reference TRBV2 and TRBJ1-4, is EPEVTQTPSHQVTQMGQEVILRCVPISNHLYFYWYRQILGQKVEFLVSFYNNEISEKSEIFDDQFSVERPDGSNFTLKIRSTKLEDSAMYFCASSEDDSRSEKLFFGSGTQLSVL.

The rearrangement joins TRBV2 to TRBJ2-1, with a weak D call TRBD1 (6 bases). The CDR3 is 15 amino acids. V was pared by 6 bases and J by 9 bases, with 21 bases between. CDR1 and CDR2 (germline): SNHLY, FYNNEI. This CDR3 is CASSALGQSQGEQFF. The CDR3 DNA follows: TGTGCCAGCAGCGCCCTTGGACAGTCGCAGGGTGAGCAGTTCTTC.